The 2 T cell receptor beta chains in this list originate from one sample, sequenced in a study of early T cells in non-severe SARS-CoV-2 infection. TCRdb reprocessed the 5' RACE reads via MiXCR and lists one record per CDR3 protein. The sample includes 70,000 to 85,000 distinct CDR3 sequences, about 13% of them seen just once. The source material was whole blood. These receptors originate from an adult who was a healthcare worker with PCR-confirmed SARS-CoV-2 infection or an uninfected control (not recorded which).

This clonotype was detected only a few times. The chain employs TRBV6-1 and TRBJ1-1, with TRBD1 as a possible D gene (5 bases). This CDR3 is 15 amino acids long. CDR1 and CDR2 (germline): MNHNS, SASEGT. Deletions cut 3 bases from V and 5 bases from J, with 16 bases between. CDR3: CASSELLQGWTEAFF. The CDR3 DNA reads as TGTGCCAGCAGTGAGTTACTGCAGGGATGGACTGAAGCTTTCTTT.

The chain uses TRBV19 and TRBJ2-5; D uncertain. Germline-derived CDR1 and CDR2 are LNHDA and SQIVND (reference sequence). This CDR3 region has 14 residues. V lost 4 bases, J lost 4 bases, and 13 bases lay in between. Here the CDR3 reads CASSKTGTRETQYF. The CDR3, as DNA: TGTGCCAGTAGTAAGACGGGCACAAGAGAGACCCAGTACTTC.